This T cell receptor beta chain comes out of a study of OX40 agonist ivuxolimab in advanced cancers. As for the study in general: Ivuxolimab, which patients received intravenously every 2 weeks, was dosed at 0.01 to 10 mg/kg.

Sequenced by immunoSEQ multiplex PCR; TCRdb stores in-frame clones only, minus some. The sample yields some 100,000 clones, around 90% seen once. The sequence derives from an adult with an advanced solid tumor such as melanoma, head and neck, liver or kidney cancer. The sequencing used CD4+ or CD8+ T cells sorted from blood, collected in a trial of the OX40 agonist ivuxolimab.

The CDR3 protein is CASSLGVVQGGNTIYF. CDR3 sequence (DNA): TGTGCCAGCAGCCTTGGGGTTGTGCAGGGAGGAAACACCATATATTTT. This chain joins TRBV5-4 and TRBJ1-3; TRBD1 might be the D (5 bases). V lost 4 bases and J 4 bases, leaving 18 bases between the germline ends. This CDR3 has 16 amino acids. Germline V gives CDR1 SGHNT, CDR2 YYREEE (reference sequence).